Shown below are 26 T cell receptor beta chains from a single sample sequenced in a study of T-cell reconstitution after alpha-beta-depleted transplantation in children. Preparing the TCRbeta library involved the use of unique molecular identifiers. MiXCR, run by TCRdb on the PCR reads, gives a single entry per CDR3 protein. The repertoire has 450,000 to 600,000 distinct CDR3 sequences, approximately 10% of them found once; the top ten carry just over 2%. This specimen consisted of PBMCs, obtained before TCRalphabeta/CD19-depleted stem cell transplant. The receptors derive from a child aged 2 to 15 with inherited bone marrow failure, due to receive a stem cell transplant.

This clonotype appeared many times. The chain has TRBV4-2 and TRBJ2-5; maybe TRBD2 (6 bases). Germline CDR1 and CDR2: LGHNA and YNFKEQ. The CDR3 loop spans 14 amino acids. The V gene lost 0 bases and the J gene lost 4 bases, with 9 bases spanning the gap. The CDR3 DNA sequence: TGTGCCAGCAGCCAAGATTTCGGGGGAGAGACCCAGTACTTC. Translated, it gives CASSQDFGGETQYF.

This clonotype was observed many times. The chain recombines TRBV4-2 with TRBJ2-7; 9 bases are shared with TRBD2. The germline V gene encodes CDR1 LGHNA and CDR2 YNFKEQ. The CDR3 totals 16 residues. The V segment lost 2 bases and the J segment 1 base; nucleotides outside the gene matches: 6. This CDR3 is CASSQPLAGISYEQYF. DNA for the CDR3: TGTGCCAGCAGCCAACCGCTAGCGGGGATATCCTACGAGCAGTACTTC.

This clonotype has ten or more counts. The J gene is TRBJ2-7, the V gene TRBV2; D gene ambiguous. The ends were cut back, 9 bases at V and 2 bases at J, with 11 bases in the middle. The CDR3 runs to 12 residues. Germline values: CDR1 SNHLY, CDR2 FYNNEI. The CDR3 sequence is CASHGRAYEQYF. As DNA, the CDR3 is TGTGCCAGTCACGGAAGGGCCTACGAGCAGTACTTC.

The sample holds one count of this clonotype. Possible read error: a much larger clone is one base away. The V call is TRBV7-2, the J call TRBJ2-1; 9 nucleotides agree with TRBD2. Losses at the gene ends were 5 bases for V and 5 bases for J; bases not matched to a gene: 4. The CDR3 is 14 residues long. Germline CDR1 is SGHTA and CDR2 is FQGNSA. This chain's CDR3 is CASSPSGADNEQFF. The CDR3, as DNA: TGTGCCAGCAGCCCTAGCGGGGCAGACAATGAGCAGTTCTTC. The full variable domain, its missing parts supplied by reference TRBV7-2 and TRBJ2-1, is GAGVSQSPSNKVTEKGKDVELRCDPISGHTALYWYRQSLGQGLEFLIYFQGNSAPDKSGLPSDRFSAERTGGSVSTLTIQRTQQEDSAVYLCASSPSGADNEQFFGPGTRLTVL.

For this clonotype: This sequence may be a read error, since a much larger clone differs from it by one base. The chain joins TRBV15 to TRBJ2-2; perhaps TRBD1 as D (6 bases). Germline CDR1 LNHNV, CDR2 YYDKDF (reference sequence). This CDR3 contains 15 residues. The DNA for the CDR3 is TGTGCCACCAGATTACCGGGACAACCTACCGGGGACCTGTTTTTT. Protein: CATRLPGQPTGDLFF.

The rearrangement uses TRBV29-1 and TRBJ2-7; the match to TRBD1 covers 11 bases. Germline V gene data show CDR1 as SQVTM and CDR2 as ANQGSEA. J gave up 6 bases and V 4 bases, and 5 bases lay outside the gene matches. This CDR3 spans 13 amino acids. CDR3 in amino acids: CSVAKDRGLEQYF. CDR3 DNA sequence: TGCAGCGTTGCTAAGGACAGGGGGCTCGAGCAGTACTTC.

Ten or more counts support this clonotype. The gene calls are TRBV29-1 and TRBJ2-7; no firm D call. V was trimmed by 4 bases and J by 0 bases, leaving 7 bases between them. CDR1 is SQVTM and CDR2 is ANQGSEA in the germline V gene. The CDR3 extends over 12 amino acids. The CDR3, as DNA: TGCAGCGTTGGAGGTTCCTCCTACGAGCAGTACTTC. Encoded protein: CSVGGSSYEQYF.

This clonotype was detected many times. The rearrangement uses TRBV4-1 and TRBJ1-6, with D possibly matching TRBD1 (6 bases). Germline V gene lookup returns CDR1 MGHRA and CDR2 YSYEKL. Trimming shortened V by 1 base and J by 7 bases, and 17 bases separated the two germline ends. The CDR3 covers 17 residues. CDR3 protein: CASSQVWALGGNSPLHF. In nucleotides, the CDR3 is TGCGCCAGCAGCCAAGTCTGGGCCTTAGGGGGGAATTCACCCCTCCACTTT.

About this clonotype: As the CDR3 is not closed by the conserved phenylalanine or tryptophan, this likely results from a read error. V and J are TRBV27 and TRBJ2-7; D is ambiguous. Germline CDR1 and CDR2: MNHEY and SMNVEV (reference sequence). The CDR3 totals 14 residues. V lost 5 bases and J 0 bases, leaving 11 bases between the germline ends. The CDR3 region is CASSHPGSSYEQYL. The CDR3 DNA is TGTGCCAGCAGTCATCCCGGGTCCTCCTACGAGCAGTACCTC.

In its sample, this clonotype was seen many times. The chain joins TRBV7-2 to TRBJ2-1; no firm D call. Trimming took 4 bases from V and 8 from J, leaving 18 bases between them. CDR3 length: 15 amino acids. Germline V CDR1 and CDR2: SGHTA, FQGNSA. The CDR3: CASSYQVASDDEQFF. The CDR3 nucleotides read TGTGCCAGCAGCTACCAAGTGGCATCGGATGATGAGCAGTTCTTC.

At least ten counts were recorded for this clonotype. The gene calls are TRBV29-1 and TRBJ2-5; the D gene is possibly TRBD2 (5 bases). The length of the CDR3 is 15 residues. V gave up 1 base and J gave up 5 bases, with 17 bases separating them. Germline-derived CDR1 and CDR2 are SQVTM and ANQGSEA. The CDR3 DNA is TGCAGCGTTGAAGGGGCGGCCCGGGATTGGGAGACCCAGTACTTC. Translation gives CSVEGAARDWETQYF.

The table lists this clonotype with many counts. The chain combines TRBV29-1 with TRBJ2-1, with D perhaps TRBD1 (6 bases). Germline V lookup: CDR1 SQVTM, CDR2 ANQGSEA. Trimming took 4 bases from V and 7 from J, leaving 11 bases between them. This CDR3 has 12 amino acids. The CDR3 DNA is TGCAGCGTTGCGGCAGGGGCGAATGAGCAGTTCTTC. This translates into CSVAAGANEQFF.

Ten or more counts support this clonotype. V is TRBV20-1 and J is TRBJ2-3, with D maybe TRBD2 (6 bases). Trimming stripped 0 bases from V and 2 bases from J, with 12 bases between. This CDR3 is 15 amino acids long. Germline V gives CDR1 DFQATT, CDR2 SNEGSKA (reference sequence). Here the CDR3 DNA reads TGCAGTGCTAGAGATCACAGCGGGCCCACAGATACGCAGTATTTT. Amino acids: CSARDHSGPTDTQYF.

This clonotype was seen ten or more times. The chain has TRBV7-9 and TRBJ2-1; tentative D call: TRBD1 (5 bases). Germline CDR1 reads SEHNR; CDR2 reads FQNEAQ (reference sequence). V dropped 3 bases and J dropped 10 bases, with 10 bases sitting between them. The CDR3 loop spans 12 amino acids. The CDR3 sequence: CASSFAQGEQFF. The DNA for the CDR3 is TGTGCCAGCAGCTTCGCTCAGGGAGAGCAGTTCTTC.

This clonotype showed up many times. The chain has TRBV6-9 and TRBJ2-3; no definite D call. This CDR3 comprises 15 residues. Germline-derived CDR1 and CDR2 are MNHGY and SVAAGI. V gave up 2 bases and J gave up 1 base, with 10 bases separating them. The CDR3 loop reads CASSYRSCRTDTQYF. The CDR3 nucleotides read TGTGCCAGCAGTTATCGAAGCTGTCGCACAGATACGCAGTATTTT.

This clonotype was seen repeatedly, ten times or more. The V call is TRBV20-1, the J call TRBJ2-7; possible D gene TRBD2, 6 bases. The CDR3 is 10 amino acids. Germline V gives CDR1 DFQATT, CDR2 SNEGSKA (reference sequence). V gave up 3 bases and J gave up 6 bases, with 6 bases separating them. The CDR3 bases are TGCAGTGCTAGCGGGAGCGAGCAGTACTTC. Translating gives CSASGSEQYF.

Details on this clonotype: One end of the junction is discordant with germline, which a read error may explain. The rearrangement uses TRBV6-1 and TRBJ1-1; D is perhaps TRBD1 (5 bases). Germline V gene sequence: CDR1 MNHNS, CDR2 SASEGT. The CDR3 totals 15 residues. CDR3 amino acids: CASSEMQGLNTDAFF. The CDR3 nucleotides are TGTGCCAGCAGTGAAATGCAGGGCTTGAACACTGACGCTTTCTTT.

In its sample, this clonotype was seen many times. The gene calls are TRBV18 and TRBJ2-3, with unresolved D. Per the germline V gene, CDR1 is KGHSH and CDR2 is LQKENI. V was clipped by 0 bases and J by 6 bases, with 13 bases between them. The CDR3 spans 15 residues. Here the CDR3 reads CASSPPGLFRDTQYF. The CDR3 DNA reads TGTGCCAGCTCACCACCGGGCCTCTTCAGGGATACGCAGTATTTT. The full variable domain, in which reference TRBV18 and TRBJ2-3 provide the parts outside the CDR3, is NAGVMQNPRHLVRRRGQEARLRCSPMKGHSHVYWYRQLPEEGLKFMVYLQKENIIDESGMPKERFSAEFPKEGPSILRIQQVVRGDSAAYFCASSPPGLFRDTQYFGPGTRLTVL.

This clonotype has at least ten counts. The CDR3 DNA follows: TGTGCCAGCAGTCTAGCGGGAGTCTCCTACAATGAGCAGTTCTTC. It specifies CASSLAGVSYNEQFF. This chain uses TRBV7-2 with TRBJ2-1, with 10 bases identical to TRBD2. The CDR3 runs to 15 residues. After removal of 6 bases from V and 0 bases from J, the junction contained 2 bases not matched to a gene. CDR1 SGHTA and CDR2 FQGNSA come from the germline V gene.

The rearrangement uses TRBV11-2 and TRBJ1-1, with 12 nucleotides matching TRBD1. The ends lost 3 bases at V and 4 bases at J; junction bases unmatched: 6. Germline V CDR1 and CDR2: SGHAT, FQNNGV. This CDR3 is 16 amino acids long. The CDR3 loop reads CASSLGQGARGTEAFF. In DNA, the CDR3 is TGTGCCAGCAGCTTGGGACAGGGGGCGCGGGGCACTGAAGCTTTCTTT.

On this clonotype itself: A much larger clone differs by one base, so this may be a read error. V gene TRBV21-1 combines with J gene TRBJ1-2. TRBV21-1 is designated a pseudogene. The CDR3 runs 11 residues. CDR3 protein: CASSKWAGYTF. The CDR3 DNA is TGTGCCAGCAGCAAATGGGCTGGCTACACCTTC.

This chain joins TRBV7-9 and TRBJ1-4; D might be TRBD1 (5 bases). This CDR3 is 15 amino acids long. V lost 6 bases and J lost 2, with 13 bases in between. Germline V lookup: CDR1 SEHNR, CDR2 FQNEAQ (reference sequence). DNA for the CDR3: TGTGCCAGCAGACCGCTGGGGGGGACTAATGAAAAACTGTTTTTT. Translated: CASRPLGGTNEKLFF.

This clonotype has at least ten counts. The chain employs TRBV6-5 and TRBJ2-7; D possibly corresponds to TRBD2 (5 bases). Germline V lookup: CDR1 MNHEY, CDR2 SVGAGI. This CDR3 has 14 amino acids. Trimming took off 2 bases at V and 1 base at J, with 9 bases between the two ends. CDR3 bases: TGTGCCAGCAGTTACGGAGGCGGGTCCTACGAGCAGTACTTC. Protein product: CASSYGGGSYEQYF.

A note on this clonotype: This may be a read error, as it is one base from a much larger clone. CDR3 in amino acids: CASSALPQPEDEQYF. The DNA of the CDR3 is TGTGCCAGCAGTGCCCTACCCCAGCCGGAGGACGAGCAGTACTTC. The V and J genes are TRBV6-1 and TRBJ2-7; tentative D call: TRBD2 (5 bases). The CDR3 totals 15 residues. The germline CDR1 and CDR2 sequences are MNHNS and SASEGT. Trimming pared 4 bases from V and 5 bases from J, leaving 18 bases between.

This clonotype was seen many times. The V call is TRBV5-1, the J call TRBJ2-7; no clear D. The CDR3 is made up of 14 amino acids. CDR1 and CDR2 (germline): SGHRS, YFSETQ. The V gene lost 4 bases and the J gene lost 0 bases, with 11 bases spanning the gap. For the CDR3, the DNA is TGCGCCAGCAGCCCCCCGACCACCTCCTACGAGCAGTACTTC. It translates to CASSPPTTSYEQYF.

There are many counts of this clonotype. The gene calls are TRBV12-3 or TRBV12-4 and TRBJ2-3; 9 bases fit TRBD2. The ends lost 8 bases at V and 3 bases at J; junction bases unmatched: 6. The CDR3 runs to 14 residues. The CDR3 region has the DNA TGTGCCAGCCATGTAGCGGGAGCAACAGATACGCAGTATTTT. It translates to CASHVAGATDTQYF.